The 19 T cell receptor beta chains reported below all come from one sample, sequenced in a study of T cell clusters in autoimmune cytopenias (dated by TCRdb to between 2019 and 2020). TCRdb lists the instrument as Illumina MiSeq. To amplify TRB rearrangements, a touch-down multiplex PCR protocol was run with the TRB-A and TRB-B primer pools combined in a single tube. Reads reprocessed by TCRdb are summarized as one entry per CDR3 protein sequence, and DNA is absent. This specimen's table enumerates about 5,000 distinct CDR3 sequences. Together, the top ten hold roughly 15% of the sample. TRB amplification used around 250 ng of peripheral blood genomic DNA, 41,000 or so genome equivalents, per sample. The data also belong to a second study, concerning T cell repertoires in aging, cancer and after chemotherapy.

The sequencing sample was made of peripheral blood. These receptors all come from a human donor in good health.

The chain carries TRBV18 and TRBJ1-1. The V gene's germline CDR1 is KGHSH and CDR2 LQKENI. This CDR3 comprises 12 residues. The CDR3 sequence is CASSPVRTEAFF.

The chain combines TRBV6-5 with TRBJ2-7; TCRdb's D call of TRBD2 is untestable without DNA. The CDR3 length is 14 residues. From germline, CDR1 is MNHEY and CDR2 SVGAGI. CDR3 in amino acids: CASRTSGGHNEQYF.

This clonotype is medium-sized by frequency. V is TRBV6-2 or TRBV6-3 and J is TRBJ2-5; there is no DNA to check the TCRdb D call of TRBD2. Germline V gene sequence: CDR1 MNHEY, CDR2 SVGEGT. The CDR3 runs 14 residues. CDR3 sequence: CASSSDGSGETQYF.

This chain uses TRBV6-1 with TRBJ2-7; TCRdb returns TRBD2, unconfirmable since there is no DNA. This CDR3 region has 13 residues. The germline CDR1 and CDR2 sequences are MNHNS and SASEGT. The CDR3 protein is CASRAGGAYEQYF.

This clonotype counts as medium-sized by frequency. The V and J genes are TRBV27 and TRBJ2-3; no DNA is available, so the TRBD2 call from TCRdb remains unchecked. Germline loops: CDR1 MNHEY, CDR2 SMNVEV (reference sequence). CDR3 size: 13 residues. CDR3 loop: CASSLGESDTQYF.

Measured by frequency, this clonotype is medium-sized. This chain's CDR3 is CASSLEGGLTDTQYF. The chain uses TRBV13 and TRBJ2-3; TCRdb returns TRBD1, unconfirmable since there is no DNA. Germline V gene data show CDR1 as PRHDT and CDR2 as FYEKMQ (reference sequence). The CDR3 loop spans 15 amino acids.

The V gene is TRBV5-1, the J gene TRBJ2-1; TCRdb selects TRBD1, and the lack of DNA leaves this call unchecked. The CDR3 length is 16 residues. Germline loops: CDR1 SGHRS, CDR2 YFSETQ. CDR3 residues: CASSLGRPGLGDEQFF.

This clonotype shows up as medium-sized by frequency. V is TRBV19 and J is TRBJ2-5; the D gene TCRdb calls, TRBD2, cannot be checked with no DNA. CDR1 and CDR2 (germline): LNHDA, SQIVND (reference sequence). This CDR3 has 12 amino acids. The chain's CDR3 is CASGLGVETQYF.

The chain couples TRBV18 to TRBJ2-3. From germline, CDR1 is KGHSH and CDR2 LQKENI. There are 16 residues in the CDR3. This CDR3 reads CASSPGRWSTTDTQYF.

Measured by frequency, this clonotype is medium-sized. This chain links TRBV6-6 with TRBJ2-2; TCRdb's D gene call, TRBD2, goes unchecked for lack of DNA. Looked up from germline, CDR1 is MNHNY and CDR2 is SVGAGI (reference sequence). The CDR3 extends over 15 amino acids. The CDR3 sequence is CASGGRSRGTGELFF.

The chain joins TRBV6-5 to TRBJ1-3; TCRdb gives TRBD1 as the D gene, but with no DNA this cannot be confirmed. Germline CDR1 reads MNHEY; CDR2 reads SVGAGI. This CDR3 has 15 amino acids. CDR3 sequence reads: CASSYTQGAGNTIYF.

The chain combines TRBV6-2 or TRBV6-3 with TRBJ2-5; the D call from TCRdb, TRBD1, cannot be confirmed without DNA. The V gene's germline CDR1 is MNHEY and CDR2 SVGEGT. The CDR3 loop spans 15 amino acids. CDR3 protein: CASSYVGGPQETQYF.

The genes are TRBV12-3 or TRBV12-4 and TRBJ2-3; TCRdb reports TRBD2, a call that lacks DNA to check it against. The CDR3 spans 17 residues. CDR3 sequence reads: CASSPRTSGARTDTQYF.

By frequency, this clonotype registers medium-sized. V usage is TRBV6-1 and J usage is TRBJ2-3; the TCRdb D gene call, TRBD1, has no DNA to confirm it. Germline values: CDR1 MNHNS, CDR2 SASEGT. The CDR3 consists of 17 residues. The CDR3 loop is CASSNSVGGGLVDTQYF.

By frequency, this clonotype registers large. The chain links TRBV29-1 to TRBJ2-2; no DNA is available, so the TRBD2 call from TCRdb remains unchecked. Germline CDR1 reads SQVTM; CDR2 reads ANQGSEA. The CDR3 has 13 residues. CDR3 sequence reads: CSACSGGGGELFF.

This chain uses TRBV27 with TRBJ2-7. The CDR3 runs to 13 residues. In germline, CDR1 is MNHEY, CDR2 SMNVEV (reference sequence). This CDR3 reads CASSLSSLGEQYF.

The rearrangement uses TRBV6-1 and TRBJ1-2; TCRdb lists TRBD1, though no DNA is available to test this call. Germline lookup yields CDR1 MNHNS and CDR2 SASEGT. CDR3 size: 16 residues. This CDR3 reads CASSGEGATYFGGYTF.

The V gene is TRBV5-5, the J gene TRBJ1-4; TCRdb picks TRBD1, but there is no DNA to check that call. Per germline, CDR1 SGHKS and CDR2 YYEKEE (reference sequence). The CDR3 totals 14 residues. CDR3 amino acids: CASSLKGADEKLFF.

This clonotype registers medium-sized by frequency. This chain joins TRBV30 and TRBJ2-1. Germline CDR1 reads GTSNPN; CDR2 reads SVGIG (reference sequence). The CDR3 has 12 amino acids. This chain's CDR3 is CACRSGYNEQFF.